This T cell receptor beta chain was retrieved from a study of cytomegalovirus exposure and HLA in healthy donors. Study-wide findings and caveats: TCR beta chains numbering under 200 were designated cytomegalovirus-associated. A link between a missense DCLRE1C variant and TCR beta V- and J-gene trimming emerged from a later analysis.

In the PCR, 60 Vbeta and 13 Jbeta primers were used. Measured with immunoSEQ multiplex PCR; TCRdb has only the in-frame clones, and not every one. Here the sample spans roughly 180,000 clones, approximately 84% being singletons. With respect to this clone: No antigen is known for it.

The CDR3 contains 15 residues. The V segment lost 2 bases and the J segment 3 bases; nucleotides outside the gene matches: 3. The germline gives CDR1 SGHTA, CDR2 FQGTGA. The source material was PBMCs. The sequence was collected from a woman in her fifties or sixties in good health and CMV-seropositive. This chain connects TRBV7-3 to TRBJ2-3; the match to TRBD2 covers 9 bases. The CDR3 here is CASSLVAGVTDTQYF. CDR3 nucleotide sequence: TGTGCCAGCAGCTTAGTAGCGGGGGTGACAGATACGCAGTATTTT. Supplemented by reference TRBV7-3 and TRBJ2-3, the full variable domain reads GAGVSQTPSNKVTEKGKYVELRCDPISGHTALYWYRQSLGQGPEFLIYFQGTGAADDSGLPNDRFFAVRPEGSVSTLKIQRTERGDSAVYLCASSLVAGVTDTQYFGPGTRLTVL.